This TCR beta chain was identified during a study of T-cell reconstitution after alpha-beta-depleted transplantation in children. During its preparation, the TCRbeta library received unique molecular identifiers. TCRdb re-called the PCR reads with MiXCR, one entry per CDR3 protein. This sample has hundreds of thousands of distinct CDR3 sequences, with 32% found just once. V was pared by 3 bases and J by 7 bases, with 12 bases between. The germline CDR1 and CDR2 sequences are SQVTM and ANQGSEA. CDR3 length: 12 residues. This TCR derives from a human donor who donated a stem cell graft to a child with aplastic anemia. Sequences were derived from PBMCs from the stem cell graft donor, sampled from the stem cell graft. The chain links TRBV29-1 to TRBJ1-2, with a tentative D call TRBD1 (5 bases). This CDR3 reads CSVELRGSGYTF. CDR3 coding DNA: TGCAGCGTTGAGTTGCGGGGGTCTGGCTACACCTTC.